Shown below are 15 T cell receptor beta chains from a single sample sequenced in a study of T cell repertoires in cytomegalovirus infection. TCRdb re-analysed the reads in MiXCR, keeping a single row per CDR3 protein. The sample lists about 530,000 distinct CDR3 sequences, around 27% occurring once. Sequences were obtained from PBMCs. The receptors were sampled from a human donor in good health (CMV status not recorded). Some clones in this sample may be carry-over from other donors' samples.

As DNA, the CDR3 is TGCAGTGCTGGAGGACAGCAAGAGACCCAGTACTTC. It specifies CSAGGQQETQYF. The V call is TRBV20-1, the J call TRBJ2-5; a possible D gene is TRBD1 (6 bases). CDR3 length: 12 amino acids. CDR1 DFQATT and CDR2 SNEGSKA come from the germline V gene (reference sequence). Trimming removed 5 bases at V and 2 bases at J, with 9 bases between.

The chain employs TRBV20-1 and TRBJ2-3, with a weak D call TRBD2 (6 bases). The germline V and J ends were trimmed by 1 base and 4 bases, with 15 bases remaining between them. Germline CDR1 DFQATT, CDR2 SNEGSKA (reference sequence). This CDR3 has 15 residues. CDR3 in DNA: TGCAGTGCTAGAGGGGTACTAGCAAAGTCAGATACGCAGTATTTT. It encodes CSARGVLAKSDTQYF.

The sample holds one count of this clonotype. CDR3 DNA: TGTGCCAGCAGTTACCCCAGCGGCGGGGAGCTGTTTTTT. This codes for CASSYPSGGELFF. V is TRBV6-2 or TRBV6-3 and J is TRBJ2-2; maybe TRBD2 (5 bases). Germline V lookup: CDR1 MNHEY, CDR2 SVGEGT. CDR3 size: 13 residues. Trimming pared 2 bases from V and 7 bases from J, leaving 8 bases between.

The V call is TRBV5-5, the J call TRBJ2-3; 11 bases agree with TRBD2. V dropped 2 bases and J dropped 7; count of bases not matched to a gene: 9. CDR3 length equals 16 residues. Germline assignment: CDR1 SGHKS and CDR2 YYEKEE (reference sequence). CDR3 region: CASSLVTSGSGYTQYF. CDR3 nucleotides: TGTGCCAGCAGCTTAGTAACTAGCGGGAGTGGATATACGCAGTATTTT.

The chain joins TRBV5-6 to TRBJ2-5; D is unclear. Trimming removed 4 bases from V and 4 bases from J, with 23 bases in between. The CDR3 sequence is 17 residues long. The germline V gene encodes CDR1 SGHDT and CDR2 YYEEEE. Here the CDR3 reads CASSPLTFRQIIETQYF. In DNA form, the CDR3 reads TGTGCCAGCAGCCCTTTAACTTTTAGGCAGATCATAGAGACCCAGTACTTC.

This clonotype showed up many times. This chain joins TRBV12-3 or TRBV12-4 and TRBJ1-1, with a weak D call TRBD1 (6 bases). This CDR3 is built from 12 residues. V lost 10 bases, J lost 5 bases, and 14 bases lay in between. The CDR3 DNA sequence: TGTGCCACCAGGGGTGGATATACTGAAGCTTTCTTT. Translated, it gives CATRGGYTEAFF.

V usage is TRBV12-5 and J usage is TRBJ2-5; perhaps TRBD2 as D (5 bases). V dropped 3 bases and J dropped 2 bases, with 10 bases sitting between them. Germline V gives CDR1 LGHNT, CDR2 FRNRAP. This CDR3 is built from 14 residues. The CDR3 loop reads CASGLSGLQETQYF. The DNA of the CDR3 is TGTGCTAGTGGTTTATCGGGGTTACAAGAGACCCAGTACTTC.

The sample holds a few counts of this clonotype. The V call is TRBV10-2, the J call TRBJ2-3, with D uncertain. This CDR3 is 17 amino acids long. Germline CDR1 reads WSHSY; CDR2 reads SAAADI. Trimming removed 10 bases at V and 0 bases at J, with 23 bases between. In nucleotides, the CDR3 is TGCGCCACCACACAGAGGCTTTGGAACCCTAGCACAGATACGCAGTATTTT. It codes for CATTQRLWNPSTDTQYF.

This clonotype was recorded a few times. The V gene is TRBV29-1, the J gene TRBJ1-2, with a weak D call TRBD1 (5 bases). V was pared by 7 bases and J by 6 bases, with 15 bases between. Germline CDR1 and CDR2: SQVTM and ANQGSEA. The CDR3 is made up of 12 amino acids. The DNA of the CDR3 is TGCAGCGCCTGGGGCCGGGGGGATGGCTACACCTTC. Protein sequence: CSAWGRGDGYTF.

The chain is built from TRBV6-6 and TRBJ1-5; 7 bases are a match to TRBD1. The CDR3 consists of 16 residues. The germline CDR1 and CDR2 sequences are MNHNY and SVGAGI (reference sequence). V lost 0 bases, J lost 3 bases, and 5 bases stayed unmatched. The CDR3 DNA reads as TGTGCCAGCAGTTACTCGTCCAGGGGGGTCAATCAGCCCCAGCATTTT. Its protein is CASSYSSRGVNQPQHF.

This clonotype was picked up many times. The chain is built from TRBV28 and TRBJ1-2; D is perhaps TRBD1 (5 bases). The CDR3 has 13 amino acids. With 7 bases removed from V and 7 bases from J, the gap between germline ends came to 16 bases. Germline V lookup: CDR1 MDHEN, CDR2 SYDVKM. The DNA for the CDR3 is TGTGCCAGCACCCTCTCGGGGGTAGGTGGCTACACCTTC. This codes for CASTLSGVGGYTF.

This clonotype has only a few counts. V is TRBV7-2 and J is TRBJ2-2; TRBD1 matches 7 bases. The V gene end was trimmed by 1 base and the J gene end by 5 bases; junction bases not matched to a gene: 7. The CDR3 has 16 amino acids. Looked up from germline, CDR1 is SGHTA and CDR2 is FQGNSA. CDR3 loop: CASSLVGRGNTGELFF. The DNA for the CDR3 is TGTGCCAGCAGCTTAGTAGGCAGGGGGAATACCGGGGAGCTGTTTTTT.

This clonotype was detected only a few times. This chain joins TRBV12-3 or TRBV12-4 and TRBJ2-7, with 10 bases matching TRBD2. The J segment lost 4 bases and the V segment lost 5 bases, leaving 11 bases of the junction unmatched. This CDR3 comprises 16 residues. The CDR3, as DNA: TGTGCCAGCAGTCAATCTCCGGGACTAGCGAGGTACGAGCAGTACTTC. Its translation: CASSQSPGLARYEQYF.

The CDR3 coding sequence is TGCAGTGCTAGAGATCAGAGCGGAGTCAGTTTCTCCTACAATGAGCAGTTCTTC. Its protein is CSARDQSGVSFSYNEQFF. V gene TRBV20-1 combines with J gene TRBJ2-1; a possible D gene is TRBD2 (5 bases). Germline assignment: CDR1 DFQATT and CDR2 SNEGSKA (reference sequence). This CDR3 region has 18 residues. The ends were cut back, 0 bases at V and 0 bases at J, with 18 bases in the middle.

This clonotype has a handful of counts. This chain joins TRBV5-1 and TRBJ2-3, with a weak D call TRBD2 (6 bases). The CDR3 spans 15 residues. Germline assignment: CDR1 SGHRS and CDR2 YFSETQ. V shed 3 bases and J shed 0 bases, with 11 bases lying between them. The CDR3 nucleotides read TGCGCCAGCAGCTCGTCGGGGGTTAGCACAGATACGCAGTATTTT. It yields the protein CASSSSGVSTDTQYF.